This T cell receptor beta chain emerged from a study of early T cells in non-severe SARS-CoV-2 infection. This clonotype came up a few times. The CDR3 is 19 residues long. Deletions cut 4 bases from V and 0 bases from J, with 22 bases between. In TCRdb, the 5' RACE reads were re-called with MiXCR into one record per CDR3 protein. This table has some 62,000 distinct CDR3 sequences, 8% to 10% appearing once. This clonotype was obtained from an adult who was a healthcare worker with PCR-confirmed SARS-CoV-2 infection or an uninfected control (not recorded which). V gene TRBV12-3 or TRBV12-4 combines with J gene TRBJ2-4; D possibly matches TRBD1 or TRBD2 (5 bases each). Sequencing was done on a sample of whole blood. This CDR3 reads CASSSRDPRNELAKNIQYF. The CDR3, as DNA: TGTGCCAGCAGTTCCCGGGACCCCCGGAATGAGCTAGCCAAAAACATTCAGTACTTC.